Described below is a single TCR beta chain sequence and its context. Its specificity is not known. Germline lookup yields CDR1 MNHEY and CDR2 SMNVEV (reference sequence). This CDR3 spans 18 amino acids. Germline trimming cut 5 bases from V and 2 bases from J; bases unmatched to any gene: 12. The data were obtained in a study of cytomegalovirus exposure and HLA in healthy donors. General study results and limits: Researchers catalogued roughly 170 TCR beta chains as cytomegalovirus-associated.

A multiplex PCR was run with 60 Vbeta primers and 13 Jbeta primers. Libraries were prepared by immunoSEQ multiplex PCR; TCRdb keeps only in-frame clonotypes and omits some of them. The sample lists around 200,000 clones, approximately 85% occurring once. This chain connects TRBV27 to TRBJ1-2; 12 nucleotides align to TRBD1. The sample consisted of PBMCs. The receptor was isolated from a woman aged 50 to 65 in good health and CMV-seronegative. The CDR3 region is CASSPVGTGGRGNYGYTF. The CDR3 DNA is TGTGCCAGCAGTCCCGTCGGGACAGGGGGCCGGGGGAACTATGGCTACACCTTC.